The 20 T cell receptor beta chains below come from one sample, sequenced in a study of blood T cell repertoires in COVID-19. Only in-frame clones appear in the TCRdb table, and some are missing; sequencing was by immunoSEQ multiplex PCR. The table shows hundreds of thousands of clones, with roughly 91% occurring only once. Source material: peripheral blood. Source of these receptors: a woman aged 50 to 60 with COVID-19, enrolled during active disease.

This clone was found once. The chain joins TRBV19 to TRBJ1-1; 8 bases align to TRBD1. The V gene end was trimmed by 9 bases and the J gene end by 6 bases; junction bases not matched to a gene: 6. The CDR3 length is 12 residues. CDR1 is LNHDA, CDR2 SQIVND, per germline (reference sequence). CDR3: CASQTGEAEAFF. The CDR3 region has the DNA TGTGCCAGCCAGACAGGGGAGGCTGAAGCTTTCTTT. The full variable domain, its missing parts supplied by reference TRBV19 and TRBJ1-1, is DGGITQSPKYLFRKEGQNVTLSCEQNLNHDAMYWYRQDPGQGLRLIYYSQIVNDFQKGDIAEGYSVSREKKESFPLTVTSAQKNPTAFYLCASQTGEAEAFFGQGTRLTVV.

The chain links TRBV6-2 or TRBV6-3 to TRBJ1-2; D not certain. This CDR3 has 11 amino acids. The V gene lost 2 bases and the J gene lost 8 bases, with 6 bases spanning the gap. Looked up from germline, CDR1 is MNHEY and CDR2 is SVGEGT. As DNA, the CDR3 is TGTGCCAGCAGTTACCCTCAGGGCTACACCTTC. This codes for CASSYPQGYTF.

The V and J genes are TRBV5-4 and TRBJ2-2; tentative D call: TRBD1 (5 bases). Germline V gene sequence: CDR1 SGHNT, CDR2 YYREEE (reference sequence). The V end lost 0 bases, the J end lost 4 bases, and 7 bases lay between the germline ends. The CDR3 runs 14 residues. CDR3 sequence reads: CASSLGQPTGELFF. The CDR3, as DNA: TGTGCCAGCAGCTTGGGACAGCCCACCGGGGAGCTGTTTTTT.

The genes are TRBV29-1 and TRBJ2-7; 7 bases agree with TRBD1. CDR1 is SQVTM, CDR2 ANQGSEA, per germline. J lost 0 bases, V lost 5 bases, and 7 bases had no gene match. CDR3 length: 14 residues. The CDR3, as DNA: TGCAGCGTTATACAGGGGATCGGCTCCTACGAGCAGTACTTC. Residues: CSVIQGIGSYEQYF.

The V gene is TRBV6-5, the J gene TRBJ2-7, with a possible D match to TRBD2 (5 bases). The CDR3 runs to 15 residues. Germline loops: CDR1 MNHEY, CDR2 SVGAGI. V lost 8 bases, J lost 0 bases, and 17 bases lay in between. CDR3 loop: CASRNGGRSSYEQYF. The DNA of the CDR3 is TGTGCCAGCCGGAACGGAGGTCGGAGCTCCTACGAGCAGTACTTC.

J is TRBJ2-3 and V is TRBV10-1, with D perhaps matching TRBD2 (6 bases). V lost 2 bases, J lost 5 bases, and 11 bases lay in between. Germline-derived CDR1 and CDR2 are WNHNN and SYGVQD (reference sequence). This CDR3 has 14 amino acids. CDR3 sequence reads: CASSETGRGDTQYF. CDR3 nucleotides: TGCGCCAGCAGTGAGACGGGGCGGGGAGATACGCAGTATTTT.

Comments on this clone: The junction does not match germline at one end; this may be a read error. The rearrangement joins TRBV28 to TRBJ1-3; perhaps TRBD1 as D (6 bases). The CDR3 consists of 16 residues. The germline V gene has CDR1 MDHEN and CDR2 SYDVKM. The CDR3 loop is CASSLPGQTIGNTIFF. CDR3 sequence (DNA): TGTGCCAGCAGTTTACCCGGACAGACTATTGGAAACACCATATTTTTT.

V usage is TRBV9 and J usage is TRBJ2-3; 9 nucleotides line up with TRBD2. Per germline, CDR1 SGDLS and CDR2 YYNGEE. The CDR3 totals 14 residues. J lost 5 bases, V lost 3 bases, and 4 bases had no gene match. CDR3 sequence (DNA): TGTGCCAGCAGCGAGACTAGCGGCGTAGATACGCAGTATTTT. Encoded protein: CASSETSGVDTQYF.

This clone was seen more than once but under ten times. The V call is TRBV5-1, the J call TRBJ1-6; the D gene is possibly TRBD1 (5 bases). CDR3 length: 15 amino acids. Germline values: CDR1 SGHRS, CDR2 YFSETQ. V was pared by 1 base and J by 5 bases, with 10 bases between. CDR3 sequence: CASSLLGENNSPLHF. The CDR3 DNA is TGCGCCAGCAGCTTGCTAGGGGAAAATAATTCACCCCTCCACTTT.

The V gene is TRBV6-2 or TRBV6-3, the J gene TRBJ2-7; unclear D gene. CDR3 length: 13 residues. The germline gives CDR1 MNHEY, CDR2 SVGEGT. The V end was cut by 2 bases, the J end by 2 bases, with 7 bases between. CDR3 coding DNA: TGTGCCAGCAGTTACGAGCTAACCTACGAGCAGTACTTC. Its protein is CASSYELTYEQYF.

This rearrangement joins TRBV7-9 to TRBJ1-2, with 11 bases matching TRBD1. The CDR3 contains 18 residues. V lost 1 base, J lost 5 bases, and 12 bases stayed unmatched. Germline V lookup: CDR1 SEHNR, CDR2 FQNEAQ (reference sequence). The CDR3 DNA reads as TGTGCCAGCAGCTTAGTCACCGGGACAGGGGGTCTGGGGTATGGCTACACCTTC. It specifies CASSLVTGTGGLGYGYTF.

The J gene is TRBJ1-6, the V gene TRBV5-1; D is perhaps TRBD1 (6 bases). Germline CDR1 is SGHRS and CDR2 is YFSETQ. Trimming removed 5 bases from V and 4 bases from J, with 16 bases in between. The CDR3 is 16 residues long. CDR3 nucleotides: TGCGCCAGCAGGGCGACCGGGACACTTTATAATTCACCCCTCCACTTT. Amino acid sequence: CASRATGTLYNSPLHF.

The rearrangement joins TRBV12-3 or TRBV12-4 to TRBJ1-2; 9 positions match TRBD1. The CDR3 sequence is 13 residues long. The junction had 8 bases not matched to a gene; V was cut back by 8 bases and J by 7 bases. In nucleotides, the CDR3 is TGTGCCAGCGGACAGGGGACCCCTGGTGGCTACACCTTC. This codes for CASGQGTPGGYTF.

The V and J genes are TRBV5-1 and TRBJ1-1; D gene unclear. Germline CDR1 and CDR2: SGHRS and YFSETQ. This CDR3 region has 14 residues. With 4 bases removed from V and 1 base from J, the gap between germline ends came to 11 bases. The CDR3 coding sequence is TGCGCCAGCAGCGATATGGGGAGGAACACTGAAGCTTTCTTT. Translating it yields CASSDMGRNTEAFF. Supplemented by reference TRBV5-1 and TRBJ1-1, the full variable domain reads KAGVTQTPRYLIKTRGQQVTLSCSPISGHRSVSWYQQTPGQGLQFLFEYFSETQRNKGNFPGRFSGRQFSNSRSEMNVSTLELGDSALYLCASSDMGRNTEAFFGQGTRLTVV.

This sequence joins TRBV29-1 and TRBJ2-7; a weak D match, TRBD1 (6 bases). The CDR3 covers 12 residues. The V gene lost 4 bases and the J gene lost 5 bases, with 12 bases spanning the gap. Germline V CDR1 and CDR2: SQVTM, ANQGSEA. For the CDR3, the DNA is TGCAGCGTTGCCAGGGGAAGAAACGAGCAGTACTTC. This gives the protein CSVARGRNEQYF.

The rearrangement joins TRBV7-9 to TRBJ2-6, with D tentatively TRBD1 (6 bases). CDR3 length equals 16 residues. In germline, CDR1 is SEHNR, CDR2 FQNEAQ (reference sequence). V shed 3 bases and J shed 4 bases, with 13 bases lying between them. CDR3 DNA sequence: TGTGCCAGCAGCTTCCCAGGGGCGGTGGGGGCCAACGTCCTGACTTTC. The encoded protein is CASSFPGAVGANVLTF.

This clone showed up just once. The chain uses TRBV15 and TRBJ1-5; 8 bases are a match to TRBD1. CDR3 size: 15 residues. Germline V gene lookup returns CDR1 LNHNV and CDR2 YYDKDF (reference sequence). V dropped 0 bases and J dropped 5; count of bases not matched to a gene: 3. The CDR3 DNA reads TGTGCCACCAGCAGAGATCAGGGGGCCGATCAGCCCCAGCATTTT. Translating it yields CATSRDQGADQPQHF.

CDR3 nucleotides: TGTGCCAGCAGCCAAGTTCCTTTAGGGGCTGATACGCAGTATTTT. Translated, it gives CASSQVPLGADTQYF. The chain has TRBV14 and TRBJ2-3; maybe TRBD1 (5 bases). The V and J ends lost 1 base and 6 bases respectively, with 14 bases between them. The CDR3 covers 15 residues. Germline values: CDR1 SGHDN, CDR2 FVKESK.

The rearrangement joins TRBV10-1 to TRBJ2-7, with no clear D. The CDR3 length is 12 residues. Germline V lookup: CDR1 WNHNN, CDR2 SYGVQD (reference sequence). With 6 bases removed from V and 5 bases from J, the gap between germline ends came to 11 bases. The CDR3 DNA is TGCGCCAGCAGGGCCTGCCAAAACGAGCAGTACTTC. This codes for CASRACQNEQYF.

The table lists this clone with a count of one. The chain carries TRBV9 and TRBJ2-7; 11 bases line up with TRBD2. J gave up 2 bases and V 4 bases, and 5 bases lay outside the gene matches. The CDR3 covers 15 residues. Germline CDR1 SGDLS, CDR2 YYNGEE. CDR3 sequence reads: CASSPRLAGTYEQYF. CDR3 in DNA: TGTGCCAGCAGCCCCCGACTAGCGGGGACCTACGAGCAGTACTTC.